This T cell receptor beta chain is drawn from a study of T-cell memory formation after mild COVID-19. Overall study findings and caveats: Among clones contracting day 15 to 85, CD4/CD8 was balanced, whereas later expanders leaned CD4+. There was no confirmation that second-wave clones peaking on day 37 were SARS-CoV-2 specific.

This CDR3 region has 14 residues. Germline V gives CDR1 SGDLS, CDR2 YYNGEE. Trimming removed 4 bases from V and 0 bases from J; junction bases left unmatched: 4. As regards this clonotype: Its antigen is as yet unknown.

TCRdb re-derived calls from the 5' RACE reads in MiXCR, one entry per CDR3 protein. The table includes a few hundred thousand distinct CDR3 sequences, 27% detected once. The receptor was derived from an adult woman who had mild COVID-19 (a few samples of this study predate the infection). Cell type and time point are not known. The rearrangement uses TRBV9 and TRBJ2-7; 7 bases match TRBD1. The sequenced material came from PBMCs or a T cell subset sorted from them (not recorded which). CDR3 DNA sequence: TGTGCCAGCAGCCCCTGGACAGGCTCCTACGAGCAGTACTTC. Its protein product is CASSPWTGSYEQYF.